These T cell receptor beta chains were read from a single sample in a study of shared clonotypes between healthy human individuals. The table came from immunoSEQ multiplex PCR; TCRdb's copy has only in-frame clones and leaves some out. The sample shows about 2.1 million clones, just over 90% of them seen only once. Material for sequencing was naive CD8+ T cells from PBMCs. The receptor set was obtained from a man aged 18 to 29 in good health. Some clones in this sample may be carry-over from other donors' samples. Each CDR3 is given with its conserved first and last residue. The D gene is left open where the match is weak. A clone size is listed for some rows: how often the clone was seen (once, few, many), or a class if it is expanded.

abundance	d_gene	v_gene	j_gene	CDR3aa	CDR3nt
NA	NA	TRBV5-1	TRBJ2-7	CASSFNRESYEQYF	TGCGCCAGCAGCTTTAACCGAGAGTCCTACGAGCAGTACTTC
NA	NA	TRBV4-3	TRBJ2-7	CASSQGGAYEQYF	TGCGCCAGCAGCCAAGGCGGGGCCTACGAGCAGTACTTC
NA	NA	TRBV20-1	TRBJ2-7	CSARVGVDKYF	TGCAGTGCTAGAGTTGGGGTAGATAAGTACTTC
NA	NA	TRBV9	TRBJ1-4	CASSVGSLTNEKLFF	TGTGCCAGCAGCGTAGGGTCCCTCACTAATGAAAAACTGTTTTTT
NA	TRBD1	TRBV9	TRBJ1-2	CASSVGGTDLYGYTF	TGTGCCAGCAGCGTAGGTGGGACAGACTTATATGGCTACACCTTC
NA	NA	TRBV25-1	TRBJ2-7	CASSGPRLSRSVYEQYF	TGTGCCAGCAGTGGACCTCGACTAAGTCGAAGCGTCTACGAGCAGTACTTC
NA	TRBD1	TRBV19	TRBJ1-1	CASSIAGGGTEAFF	TGTGCCAGTAGTATAGCAGGGGGCGGCACTGAAGCTTTCTTT
NA	TRBD1	TRBV28	TRBJ1-2	CASSWTGGDYGYTF	TGTGCCAGCAGTTGGACAGGGGGCGACTATGGCTACACCTTC
NA	NA	TRBV19	TRBJ2-5	CASRGETQYF	TGTGCCAGTAGGGGGGAGACCCAGTACTTC
NA	NA	TRBV29-1	TRBJ2-3	CSVWGGISTDTQYF	TGCAGCGTTTGGGGCGGGATTAGCACAGATACGCAGTATTTT
NA	NA	TRBV10-1	TRBJ2-3	CASSEWVTDTQYF	TGCGCCAGCAGTGAGTGGGTCACAGATACGCAGTATTTT
few	NA	TRBV29-1	TRBJ1-1	CSVRTATNTEAFF	TGCAGCGTCCGGACAGCGACAAACACTGAAGCTTTCTTT
NA	TRBD1	TRBV27	TRBJ2-7	CASRGQGPSYEQYF	TGTGCCAGCAGGGGACAGGGCCCATCCTACGAGCAGTACTTC
NA	NA	TRBV2	TRBJ2-7	CASTGALSYEQYF	TGTGCCAGCACAGGGGCGCTTTCCTACGAGCAGTACTTC
NA	TRBD2	TRBV6-1	TRBJ2-7	CASSELKGLAGFEQYF	TGTGCCAGCAGTGAATTAAAAGGGCTAGCGGGATTCGAGCAGTACTTC
NA	NA	TRBV4-3	TRBJ1-1	CASSQDISNTEAFF	TGCGCCAGCAGCCAAGATATCAGCAACACTGAAGCTTTCTTT
NA	NA	TRBV30	TRBJ2-3	CAYDFKGTDTQYF	TGTGCCTACGACTTTAAGGGGACAGATACGCAGTATTTT
once	NA	TRBV4-3	TRBJ2-1	CASSPRDSYTLEQFF	TGCGCCAGCAGCCCCCGGGACTCCTATACTCTTGAGCAGTTCTTC
NA	NA	TRBV28	TRBJ2-7	CASSLSGLEQYF	TGTGCCAGCAGTTTATCAGGCCTCGAGCAGTACTTC
NA	NA	TRBV7-9	TRBJ2-2	CGWGTNTGELFF	TGTGGCTGGGGGACGAACACCGGGGAGCTGTTTTTT
NA	NA	TRBV7-8	TRBJ2-7	CASSSTLYEQYF	TGTGCCAGCAGCTCCACTCTCTACGAGCAGTACTTC
NA	TRBD2	TRBV28	TRBJ2-5	CASSLGLADQETQYF	TGTGCCAGCAGTTTAGGTCTAGCGGATCAAGAGACCCAGTACTTC
NA	NA	TRBV30	TRBJ1-6	CAWRTPGLYNSPLHF	TGTGCCTGGAGGACCCCGGGCCTTTATAATTCACCCCTCCACTTT
NA	NA	TRBV9	TRBJ1-3	CASSVVGASGNTIYF	TGTGCCAGCAGCGTAGTAGGAGCTTCTGGAAACACCATATATTTT
NA	NA	TRBV6-6	TRBJ1-3	CASSDRDGGLNTIYF	TGTGCCAGCAGTGACCGGGACGGAGGATTAAACACCATATATTTT
NA	NA	TRBV7-9	TRBJ2-2	CASSLSETGELFF	TGTGCCAGCAGCTTATCGGAAACCGGGGAGCTGTTTTTT
NA	NA	TRBV29-1	TRBJ2-7	CSVHDSNEQYF	TGCAGCGTCCATGACAGTAACGAGCAGTACTTC
NA	NA	TRBV9	TRBJ2-1	CASSVVGSDNEQFF	TGTGCCAGCAGCGTAGTGGGATCAGACAATGAGCAGTTCTTC
NA	TRBD1	TRBV9	TRBJ1-2	CASSGQGFYGYTF	TGTGCCAGCAGCGGACAGGGCTTCTATGGCTACACCTTC
NA	NA	TRBV5-8	TRBJ2-1	CASSLRRKNEQFF	TGTGCCAGCAGCTTGAGGAGAAAAAATGAGCAGTTCTTC
NA	NA	TRBV27	TRBJ2-7	CASSPGPGPYEQYF	TGTGCCAGCAGTCCAGGGCCAGGCCCCTACGAGCAGTACTTC
NA	NA	TRBV5-6	TRBJ2-1	CASSFGEARDEQFF	TGTGCCAGCAGCTTTGGAGAGGCGCGCGATGAGCAGTTCTTC
NA	TRBD1	TRBV4-1	TRBJ2-7	CASSLDRSGYEQYF	TGTGCCAGCAGCTTGGACAGGTCGGGCTACGAGCAGTACTTC
NA	TRBD1	TRBV27	TRBJ2-7	CASGYQGQGYEQYF	TGTGCCAGCGGATATCAAGGACAGGGGTACGAGCAGTACTTC
NA	NA	TRBV28	TRBJ2-7	CASSSRLVNEQYF	TGTGCCAGCAGTTCGCGACTAGTTAACGAGCAGTACTTC
NA	NA	TRBV7-3	TRBJ2-2	CASSLYRTVNTGELFF	TGTGCCAGCAGCTTATACCGGACGGTCAACACCGGGGAGCTGTTTTTT
NA	TRBD2	TRBV4-2	TRBJ2-1	CASSHRTSGRFDEQFF	TGTGCCAGCAGCCATCGGACTAGCGGGAGGTTCGATGAGCAGTTCTTC
NA	NA	TRBV15	TRBJ2-7	CATSRGTVGSYEQYF	TGTGCCACCAGCAGAGGGACAGTCGGCTCCTACGAGCAGTACTTC
NA	NA	TRBV2	TRBJ2-7	CAINRRDGGYEQYF	TGTGCCATTAACCGCAGGGACGGAGGCTACGAGCAGTACTTC
NA	NA	TRBV7-9	TRBJ2-1	CASSNGPGEQFF	TGTGCCAGCAGCAACGGTCCGGGGGAGCAGTTCTTC
NA	TRBD1	TRBV5-1	TRBJ1-1	CASTTGQGNTEAFF	TGCGCCAGCACTACGGGACAGGGGAACACTGAAGCTTTCTTT
NA	TRBD1	TRBV9	TRBJ1-5	CASSETGGLNQPQHF	TGTGCCAGCAGCGAGACAGGGGGCCTAAATCAGCCCCAGCATTTT
NA	NA	TRBV10-3	TRBJ2-7	CAISVSEITSVGDKLYEQYF	TGTGCCATCAGTGTGTCAGAAATAACCTCAGTCGGAGATAAACTCTACGAGCAGTACTTC
NA	TRBD2	TRBV11-2	TRBJ2-5	CASSSAGVRETQYF	TGTGCCAGCAGCTCTGCGGGAGTTAGAGAGACCCAGTACTTC
once	NA	TRBV4-3	TRBJ2-3	CASSPLIGQHTDTQYF	TGCGCCAGCAGCCCGTTAATAGGACAGCACACAGATACGCAGTATTTT
few	NA	TRBV4-2	TRBJ1-4	CASNPGREAGKLFF	TGTGCCAGCAACCCGGGGAGGGAAGCGGGAAAACTGTTTTTT
NA	TRBD1	TRBV5-1	TRBJ1-5	CASSLTGYQPQHF	TGCGCCAGCAGCCTGACAGGGTATCAGCCCCAGCATTTT
NA	NA	TRBV28	TRBJ2-7	CASSLEPRYEQYF	TGTGCCAGCAGTTTGGAGCCTCGCTACGAGCAGTACTTC
NA	NA	TRBV11-2	TRBJ2-7	CASSLDPLSSEQYF	TGTGCCAGCAGCTTAGATCCGTTATCCTCCGAGCAGTACTTC
NA	TRBD2	TRBV6-5	TRBJ2-7	CASSYVPSGRALEQYF	TGTGCCAGCAGTTACGTTCCTAGCGGGAGGGCCCTCGAGCAGTACTTC
NA	TRBD1	TRBV5-5	TRBJ1-4	CASSLDRGHSNEKLFF	TGTGCCAGCAGCTTGGACAGGGGGCATTCTAATGAAAAACTGTTTTTT